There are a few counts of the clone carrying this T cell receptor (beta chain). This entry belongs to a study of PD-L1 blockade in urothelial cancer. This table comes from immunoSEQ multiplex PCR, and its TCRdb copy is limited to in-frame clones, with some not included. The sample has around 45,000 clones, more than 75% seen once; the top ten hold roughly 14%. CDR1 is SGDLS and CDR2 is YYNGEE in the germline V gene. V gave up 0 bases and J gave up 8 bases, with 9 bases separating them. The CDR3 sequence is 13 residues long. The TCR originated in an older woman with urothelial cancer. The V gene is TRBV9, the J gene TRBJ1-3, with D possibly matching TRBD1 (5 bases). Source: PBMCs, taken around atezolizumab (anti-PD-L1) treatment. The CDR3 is CASSVGRVDTIYF. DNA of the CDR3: TGTGCCAGCAGCGTAGGCAGGGTTGACACCATATATTTT.